The rows below give T cell receptor beta chains drawn from one sample of a study of blood T cell repertoires in COVID-19. TCRdb's table, derived via immunoSEQ multiplex PCR, lists solely in-frame clones and lacks some. In the table there are around 500,000 clones, around 85% of which are singletons. The sequencing input was PBMCs or T cells enriched from blood (not recorded which). The receptor set was obtained from a woman aged 60-75 years who had recovered from COVID-19. The conserved cysteine and the conserved F or W are not part of the CDR3 here.

TRBV5-1	TRBJ1-3	ASSLGQPSGNTIY
TRBV5-1	TRBJ1-5	ASSLGTGSNQPQH
TRBV5-1	TRBJ1-1	ASSRGTGALNTEAF
TRBV7-9	TRBJ2-2	ASTRTGQHTGELF
TRBV2	TRBJ2-1	ASREGLAPPNEQF
TRBV7-2	TRBJ2-4	ASSPEASKRRQY
TRBV5-1	TRBJ1-1	ASSFAPPQGTEAF
TRBV21-1	TRBJ2-7	ASSKAGPSSSYEQY
TRBV5-1	TRBJ1-1	ASSLAGDTEAF
TRBV6-5	TRBJ1-6	ASIEQGSINSPLH
TRBV2	TRBJ2-3	ASSEPWTSGSTDTQY
TRBV10-2	TRBJ2-1	ASKISGGSSYNEQF
TRBV19	TRBJ2-3	ASRGGYVADTQY
TRBV2	TRBJ1-1	ASYGAGVMNTEAF
TRBV6-6	TRBJ1-5	ASTGQGDGQPQH
TRBV6-5	TRBJ1-2	ASRGRDRVGYT
TRBV10-1	TRBJ2-1	ASREDSYNEQF
TRBV25-1	TRBJ1-6	ASSDGRQGAYNSPLH
TRBV5-1	TRBJ1-2	ASSLGGNYGYT
TRBV5-6	TRBJ1-4	ASSFRTGTNEKLF
TRBV2	TRBJ2-3	ASQLAGVTDTQY
TRBV7-2	TRBJ2-2	ASSLQAANTGELF
TRBV7-9	TRBJ1-2	ASSQGTGLYGYT
TRBV13	TRBJ2-2	ASSLGSTLAGGTNTGELF
TRBV5-1	TRBJ2-2	ASRFTGANTGELF
TRBV18	TRBJ2-5	ASSTTGGNQETQY
TRBV4-1	TRBJ2-3	ASRIDTSVRTDTQY
TRBV7-9	TRBJ1-4	ASSPGTGNEKLF
TRBV30	TRBJ1-2	AWSVYGTGGSSGYT
TRBV5-1	TRBJ1-2	ASSNGTGRGYT
TRBV5-1	TRBJ1-1	ASSGGPNTEAF
TRBV5-1	TRBJ1-5	ASSPEGGGNQPQH
TRBV5-5	TRBJ2-5	ASRLAQRETQY
TRBV12-5	TRBJ2-5	ASGLEQGVGETQY
TRBV6-5	TRBJ1-4	ASSYRAGINEKLF
TRBV19	TRBJ1-2	ASSITETLYGYT
TRBV2	TRBJ2-3	ASSEGGTDTQY
TRBV2	TRBJ2-2	ASRRRGTSGVANTGELF
TRBV9	TRBJ1-4	ASSRTGDTNEKLF
TRBV9	TRBJ2-4	ASSVGDRDIQY
TRBV14	TRBJ2-7	ASSHGTGYEQY